Listed here are 23 T cell receptor beta chains from one sample, sequenced in a study of early T cells in non-severe SARS-CoV-2 infection. Each CDR3 protein gets one entry after TCRdb re-called the 5' RACE reads with MiXCR. The sample shows some 81,000 distinct CDR3 sequences, roughly 9.4% of them seen only once. Input material: whole blood. The source of these receptors is an adult who was a healthcare worker with PCR-confirmed SARS-CoV-2 infection or an uninfected control (not recorded which).

This clonotype occurred many times. This chain links TRBV6-1 with TRBJ2-7; D unclear. The CDR3 has 13 residues. Per germline, CDR1 MNHNS and CDR2 SASEGT. V was clipped by 8 bases and J by 6 bases, with 17 bases between them. In DNA, the CDR3 is TGTGCCAGCTCTGTTATGGGTTATGGCGAGCAGTACTTC. Its translation is CASSVMGYGEQYF.

This clonotype was recorded at least ten times. The chain combines TRBV6-4 with TRBJ2-2, with 9 bases that match TRBD1. Germline trimming cut 3 bases from V and 5 bases from J; bases unmatched to any gene: 7. CDR1 is MRHNA and CDR2 is SNTAGT in the germline V gene. This CDR3 is built from 16 residues. The CDR3 sequence is CASSESPGQGTGELFF. In nucleotides, the CDR3 is TGTGCCAGCAGTGAATCCCCGGGACAGGGAACCGGGGAGCTGTTTTTT.

This clonotype was detected only a few times. A read error may account for a junction end that differs from germline. The chain links TRBV7-8 to TRBJ2-5; possible D gene TRBD1, 5 bases. This CDR3 region has 17 residues. Looked up from germline, CDR1 is SGHVS and CDR2 is FQNEAQ. The chain's CDR3 is CASSLIFARTPQGTQYF. Written as DNA, the CDR3 is TGTGCCAGCAGCTTAATTTTCGCTAGGACACCGCAAGGGACCCAGTACTTC.

This clonotype occurred a few times. The genes are TRBV3-1 and TRBJ1-1; possibly TRBD1 for D (5 bases). Germline V gives CDR1 LGHDT, CDR2 YNNKEL (reference sequence). The CDR3 is 14 residues long. The germline V and J ends were trimmed by 4 bases and 5 bases, with 14 bases remaining between them. This CDR3 is CASSRRGMGTEAFF. The CDR3 bases are TGTGCCAGCAGCCGTCGGGGGATGGGAACTGAAGCTTTCTTT.

Worth noting for this clonotype: A read error may explain this, as a much larger clone is one base away. V usage is TRBV12-3 or TRBV12-4 and J usage is TRBJ2-7; 8 bases fit TRBD1. The CDR3 is 11 residues long. Trimming took 2 bases from V and 12 from J; bases not matched to a gene: 3. The CDR3 nucleotides read TGTGCCAGCAGTTTAACAGGGGGGCGGTACTTC. Translation: CASSLTGGRYF.

This clonotype was observed many times. The gene calls are TRBV20-1 and TRBJ2-7, with D possibly being TRBD2 (6 bases). This CDR3 region has 15 residues. Per germline, CDR1 DFQATT and CDR2 SNEGSKA (reference sequence). Trimming cost V 3 bases and J 0 bases, with 15 bases left between them. The CDR3 sequence: CSARTGGVTSYEQYF. CDR3 sequence (DNA): TGCAGTGCTAGGACTGGCGGGGTGACCTCCTACGAGCAGTACTTC.

This clonotype was seen ten or more times. This chain joins TRBV6-6 and TRBJ2-3; 7 nucleotides agree with TRBD2. This CDR3 contains 17 residues. J lost 4 bases, V lost 5 bases, and 15 bases had no gene match. Per germline, CDR1 MNHNY and CDR2 SVGAGI (reference sequence). The CDR3 region is CASSKGGGEINPDTQYF. CDR3 nucleotide sequence: TGTGCCAGCAGTAAGGGTGGGGGGGAGATTAATCCAGATACGCAGTATTTT.

The CDR3 DNA reads as TGTGCCAGCAGTTCCGCGGGCCGCGAGCAGTACTTC. Encoded protein: CASSSAGREQYF. This rearrangement joins TRBV28 to TRBJ2-7; D possibly corresponds to TRBD2 (5 bases). The V gene lost 4 bases and the J gene lost 6 bases, with 10 bases spanning the gap. Germline assignment: CDR1 MDHEN and CDR2 SYDVKM. The CDR3 covers 12 residues.

A few counts support this clonotype. The J gene is TRBJ2-3, the V gene TRBV5-1; no definite D call. The CDR3 loop spans 14 amino acids. V was shortened by 0 bases and J by 4 bases, with 9 bases between the two germline ends. Germline V gene sequence: CDR1 SGHRS, CDR2 YFSETQ. CDR3 protein: CASSLATRSDTQYF. CDR3 in DNA: TGCGCCAGCAGCTTGGCAACCCGGTCAGATACGCAGTATTTT. The full variable domain, completed using reference TRBV5-1 and TRBJ2-3, is KAGVTQTPRYLIKTRGQQVTLSCSPISGHRSVSWYQQTPGQGLQFLFEYFSETQRNKGNFPGRFSGRQFSNSRSEMNVSTLELGDSALYLCASSLATRSDTQYFGPGTRLTVL.

The chain is built from TRBV7-9 and TRBJ2-2; TRBD1 aligns across 9 bases. The CDR3 is 22 amino acids. V dropped 5 bases and J dropped 8; count of bases not matched to a gene: 30. Germline-derived CDR1 and CDR2 are SEHNR and FQNEAQ (reference sequence). CDR3 DNA: TGTGCCAGCAGCGAAAGGTCTCCCCGGGACAGGGATAGGACTCCGAGAGCGGGGGAGCTGTTTTTT. Residues: CASSERSPRDRDRTPRAGELFF.

The V call is TRBV2, the J call TRBJ2-1; 7 positions match TRBD2. Trimming took 3 bases from V and 3 from J; bases not matched to a gene: 8. CDR3 length: 16 amino acids. Germline V lookup: CDR1 SNHLY, CDR2 FYNNEI. CDR3 coding DNA: TGTGCCAGCAGTGAGTCTAGCGGCCGACACTACAATGAGCAGTTCTTC. Its translation: CASSESSGRHYNEQFF.

The chain recombines TRBV2 with TRBJ2-3; TRBD2 agrees at 8 bases. CDR1 SNHLY and CDR2 FYNNEI come from the germline V gene. The V gene end was trimmed by 4 bases and the J gene end by 4 bases; junction bases not matched to a gene: 4. This CDR3 region has 14 residues. The CDR3 loop reads CASSGSGGADTQYF. CDR3 nucleotide sequence: TGTGCCAGCAGTGGCAGCGGGGGTGCAGATACGCAGTATTTT.

This clonotype has a count of ten or more. V and J are TRBV24-1 and TRBJ2-1; TRBD2 is a possible D gene (5 bases). The germline gives CDR1 KGHDR, CDR2 SFDVKD. The CDR3 extends over 11 amino acids. V lost 5 bases and J lost 9, with 7 bases in between. CDR3 in amino acids: CATSARAEQFF. As DNA, the CDR3 is TGTGCCACCAGTGCGAGGGCTGAGCAGTTCTTC.

This clonotype was seen ten or more times. This chain connects TRBV7-2 to TRBJ2-7, with 9 bases matching TRBD2. V trimming: 5 bases; J trimming: 6 bases; junction bases outside the gene matches: 11. Germline V lookup: CDR1 SGHTA, CDR2 FQGNSA. The CDR3 consists of 15 residues. The CDR3 sequence: CASSAGASGTSEQYF. The CDR3 nucleotides read TGTGCCAGCAGCGCAGGGGCTAGCGGGACTAGCGAGCAGTACTTC.

This clonotype was observed at least ten times. The CDR3 spells CASSLQGFHNEQFF. CDR3 DNA: TGCGCCAGCAGCTTGCAGGGCTTTCACAATGAGCAGTTCTTC. The chain couples TRBV5-1 to TRBJ2-1; weak D call: TRBD1 (5 bases). The V end was cut by 1 base, the J end by 5 bases, with 10 bases between. In germline, CDR1 is SGHRS, CDR2 YFSETQ. CDR3 length: 14 residues.

This sequence joins TRBV6-5 and TRBJ2-7; D is unclear. CDR3 size: 15 residues. The V gene lost 6 bases and the J gene lost 3 bases, with 18 bases spanning the gap. CDR1 is MNHEY, CDR2 SVGAGI, per germline. CDR3 sequence (DNA): TGTGCCAGCAGCCTAGACCCATCACCCGGCTACGAGCAGTACTTC. Translation: CASSLDPSPGYEQYF.

The chain is built from TRBV29-1 and TRBJ2-2; D uncertain. The CDR3 has 12 amino acids. The germline V gene has CDR1 SQVTM and CDR2 ANQGSEA. V was pared by 2 bases and J by 5 bases, with 6 bases between. CDR3 DNA sequence: TGCAGCGTTGAATTGGGGACCGGGGAGCTGTTTTTT. It encodes CSVELGTGELFF.

This clonotype showed up many times. J is TRBJ2-7 and V is TRBV11-2; D is undetermined. Germline CDR1 SGHAT, CDR2 FQNNGV. The V end lost 5 bases, the J end lost 6 bases, and 8 bases lay between the germline ends. This CDR3 spans 11 amino acids. The CDR3 DNA reads TGTGCCAGCAGCGCCCGTGTCGAGCAGTACTTC. Amino acids: CASSARVEQYF.

This clonotype showed up just once. The gene calls are TRBV12-3 or TRBV12-4 and TRBJ2-3; TRBD2 matches at 8 bases. Germline trimming cut 10 bases from V and 5 bases from J; bases unmatched to any gene: 8. The CDR3 extends over 13 amino acids. The CDR3 nucleotides read TGTGCCACGGGAGGGACTACACTAGATACGCAGTATTTT. It translates to CATGGTTLDTQYF.

This clonotype was picked up many times. The chain is built from TRBV20-1 and TRBJ1-2; D unclear. Trimming left V 6 bases short and J 5 bases short, with 4 bases between. This CDR3 is 9 amino acids long. Germline CDR1 reads DFQATT; CDR2 reads SNEGSKA (reference sequence). The CDR3 bases are TGCAGTGCCGGGTATGGCTACACCTTC. Its translation is CSAGYGYTF.

V and J are TRBV28 and TRBJ2-7; 10 bases agree with TRBD1. The CDR3 has 16 residues. Germline V gives CDR1 MDHEN, CDR2 SYDVKM. The V and J ends lost 5 bases and 3 bases, in that order; junction bases with no gene match: 10. CDR3 in amino acids: CASSLPPGQGYYEQYF. In nucleotides, the CDR3 is TGTGCCAGCAGTCTACCCCCGGGACAGGGGTACTACGAGCAGTACTTC.

There are many counts of this clonotype. This rearrangement joins TRBV27 to TRBJ1-6, with TRBD1 matching 8 bases. The V and J ends lost 6 bases and 8 bases, in that order; junction bases with no gene match: 6. This CDR3 has 14 amino acids. The germline CDR1 and CDR2 sequences are MNHEY and SMNVEV (reference sequence). The DNA for the CDR3 is TGTGCCAGCAGGCCTTTGACAGGGGATTCACCCCTCCACTTT. Translation gives CASRPLTGDSPLHF.

This clonotype was seen at least ten times. This sequence joins TRBV7-9 and TRBJ2-3; 12 nucleotides agree with TRBD2. In germline, CDR1 is SEHNR, CDR2 FQNEAQ (reference sequence). The V gene end was trimmed by 3 bases and the J gene end by 3 bases; junction bases not matched to a gene: 16. The CDR3 extends over 20 amino acids. The CDR3 region has the DNA TGTGCCAGCAGCTTCCCGACTAGCGGGAGAGAAGGGGGAGGGACAGATACGCAGTATTTT. It yields the protein CASSFPTSGREGGGTDTQYF.